Described below is a single TCR beta chain sequence and its context. Its antigen is unknown. The data were taken from a study of T cells in Graves' hyperthyroidism and ophthalmopathy. Study-wide results and limits: Most expanded thyroid clonotypes above 0.001 recurred in blood. A median about 7 months before onset, the model predicted ophthalmopathy.

Lactation, pregnancy, other autoimmune disease or uncontrolled infection excluded patients. Based on clinical symptoms, serum thyroxine and TRAb, thyroid ultrasound and orbital computed tomography, diagnoses were reached. What was amplified from RNA transcripts were TCR beta CDR3 regions. HTBI primers drove first-round RT-PCR of the TCR CDR3. TCRdb analysed the multiplex PCR reads with MiXCR anew, one entry per CDR3 protein. The data contain 650,000 to 800,000 distinct CDR3 sequences, less than 45% of them singletons. This CDR3 contains 14 residues. The germline V gene encodes CDR1 SNHLY and CDR2 FYNNEI. V was pared by 0 bases and J by 6 bases, with 11 bases between.

The material sequenced was peripheral blood or thyroid tissue (not recorded which). The sequence was collected from an adult man with Graves' disease, either hyperthyroidism or ophthalmopathy (not recorded which). This chain uses TRBV2 with TRBJ2-5, with a weak D call TRBD1 (5 bases). The CDR3 coding sequence is TGTGCCAGCAGTGAAGCAGTGCAGGGAAAGACCCAGTACTTC. Its translation is CASSEAVQGKTQYF.